Presented here are 21 T cell receptor beta chains from one specimen sequenced in a study of response to subunit inactivated influenza vaccine. TCRdb reanalysed the RT-PCR reads using MiXCR and keeps one entry per CDR3 protein. The sample has more than 700,000 distinct CDR3 sequences, 21% seen once. The sequences come from PBMCs from blood, collected roughly 5 days after vaccination. These receptors all come from a man in his forties or fifties who received an inactivated influenza vaccine.

This clonotype has just a few counts. V gene TRBV7-2 combines with J gene TRBJ2-1, with D hard to call. CDR3 length: 15 residues. V lost 5 bases, J lost 4 bases, and 15 bases lay in between. Per the germline V gene, CDR1 is SGHTA and CDR2 is FQGNSA. The CDR3 sequence is CASSLGRPIYNEQFF. The DNA of the CDR3 is TGTGCCAGCAGCCTGGGAAGGCCAATTTACAATGAGCAGTTCTTC.

This clonotype appeared many times. This sequence joins TRBV29-1 and TRBJ2-3, with D maybe TRBD1 (5 bases). The CDR3 loop spans 13 amino acids. Germline V gives CDR1 SQVTM, CDR2 ANQGSEA. The CDR3 nucleotides read TGCAGTACAGGACGCGGTAACACAGATACGCAGTATTTT. Its protein product is CSTGRGNTDTQYF.

This chain links TRBV5-5 with TRBJ2-7; D ambiguous. This CDR3 is 12 amino acids long. Trimming cost V 0 bases and J 3 bases, with 4 bases left between them. Germline values: CDR1 SGHKS, CDR2 YYEKEE (reference sequence). The CDR3 DNA reads TGTGCCAGCAGCTTGGATATCTACGAGCAGTACTTC. This translates into CASSLDIYEQYF.

The genes are TRBV6-5 and TRBJ2-3, with 14 bases identical to TRBD2. The length of the CDR3 is 17 residues. CDR1 MNHEY and CDR2 SVGAGI come from the germline V gene. V was clipped by 3 bases and J by 2 bases; unmatched bases: 4. CDR3 DNA sequence: TGTGCCAGCAGTTATGGGACTAGCGGGGGACCCACAGATACGCAGTATTTT. Amino acids: CASSYGTSGGPTDTQYF.

This chain links TRBV5-1 with TRBJ2-1, with D perhaps matching TRBD1 (6 bases). Per germline, CDR1 SGHRS and CDR2 YFSETQ. V was cut by 4 bases and J by 6 bases, with 14 bases left in between. The CDR3 loop spans 14 amino acids. The CDR3 DNA reads as TGCGCCAGCAGCCCCCTTACAGGGCTCAATGAGCAGTTCTTC. Its translation: CASSPLTGLNEQFF.

The chain links TRBV11-3 to TRBJ2-3, with D tentatively TRBD1 or TRBD2 (5 bases each). This CDR3 has 17 amino acids. V shed 6 bases and J shed 1 base, with 20 bases lying between them. Germline assignment: CDR1 SGHNT and CDR2 YENEEA. The CDR3 DNA follows: TGTGCCAGCAGTCCCACCCCAGGGTGGCGGGGCACAGATACGCAGTATTTT. This translates into CASSPTPGWRGTDTQYF.

This clonotype was counted a few times. The V and J genes are TRBV28 and TRBJ1-6, with unresolved D. Germline V gene lookup returns CDR1 MDHEN and CDR2 SYDVKM. V lost 6 bases to trimming and J lost 10 bases, with 10 bases between them. CDR3 length: 12 residues. This chain's CDR3 is CASSDLVSPLHF. The CDR3 DNA sequence: TGTGCCAGCAGCGACCTTGTCTCACCCCTCCACTTT. Together with reference TRBV28 and TRBJ1-6, the CDR3 gives the full variable domain: DVKVTQSSRYLVKRTGEKVFLECVQDMDHENMFWYRQDPGLGLRLIYFSYDVKMKEKGDIPEGYSVSREKKERFSLILESASTNQTSMYLCASSDLVSPLHFGNGTRLTVT.

The rearrangement uses TRBV7-9 and TRBJ2-1, with D hard to call. There are 15 residues in the CDR3. Germline values: CDR1 SEHNR, CDR2 FQNEAQ (reference sequence). V gave up 1 base and J gave up 5 bases, with 12 bases separating them. CDR3 amino acids: CASSLVWKADNEQFF. The DNA of the CDR3 is TGTGCCAGCAGCTTAGTTTGGAAAGCAGACAATGAGCAGTTCTTC.

The chain has TRBV11-2 and TRBJ2-3; D could derive from TRBD1 or TRBD2 (5 bases each). The germline V and J ends were trimmed by 5 bases and 0 bases, with 15 bases remaining between them. The CDR3 has 16 residues. CDR1 SGHAT and CDR2 FQNNGV come from the germline V gene. The CDR3 loop reads CASSKSSGHSTDTQYF. DNA for the CDR3: TGTGCCAGCAGCAAATCGTCGGGGCATAGCACAGATACGCAGTATTTT. The full variable domain, completed using reference TRBV11-2 and TRBJ2-3, is EAGVAQSPRYKIIEKRQSVAFWCNPISGHATLYWYQQILGQGPKLLIQFQNNGVVDDSQLPKDRFSAERLKGVDSTLKIQPAKLEDSAVYLCASSKSSGHSTDTQYFGPGTRLTVL.

The rearrangement joins TRBV19 to TRBJ1-2; TRBD1 agrees at 10 bases. Germline CDR1 reads LNHDA; CDR2 reads SQIVND (reference sequence). The V and J ends lost 5 bases and 7 bases, in that order; junction bases with no gene match: 10. This CDR3 contains 15 residues. The CDR3 sequence: CASSDHRDRGSGYTF. In nucleotides, the CDR3 is TGTGCCAGTAGTGATCACCGGGACAGGGGATCTGGCTACACCTTC.

V gene TRBV4-3 combines with J gene TRBJ2-7; 8 nucleotides match TRBD2. The germline gives CDR1 LGHNA, CDR2 YSLEER. V was clipped by 2 bases and J by 4 bases; unmatched bases: 1. The CDR3 sequence is 13 residues long. In DNA, the CDR3 is TGCGCCAGCAGCCAACGACTAGCGTACGAGCAGTACTTC. It yields the protein CASSQRLAYEQYF.

This chain links TRBV11-2 with TRBJ1-6; D may be TRBD1 (5 bases). The CDR3 length is 13 residues. The V end was cut by 9 bases, the J end by 0 bases, with 6 bases between. Germline CDR1 reads SGHAT; CDR2 reads FQNNGV. Here the CDR3 DNA reads TGTGCCAGTGACAGCTCCTATAATTCACCCCTCCACTTT. It translates to CASDSSYNSPLHF.

This clonotype showed up just a few times. V and J are TRBV5-6 and TRBJ1-2; no reliable D call. In germline, CDR1 is SGHDT, CDR2 YYEEEE. CDR3 length: 14 residues. With 3 bases removed from V and 0 bases from J, the gap between germline ends came to 9 bases. CDR3 amino acids: CASSYPASNYGYTF. As DNA, the CDR3 is TGTGCCAGCAGCTATCCAGCATCTAACTATGGCTACACCTTC.

The V and J genes are TRBV27 and TRBJ2-7; 8 bases align to TRBD1. The CDR3 is 14 residues long. Trimming at V came to 3 bases and at J to 2 bases, leaving 3 bases not matched to a gene. Germline CDR1 and CDR2: MNHEY and SMNVEV (reference sequence). This chain's CDR3 is CASSFNRGTYEQYF. For the CDR3, the DNA is TGTGCCAGCAGTTTTAACAGGGGGACCTACGAGCAGTACTTC.

This clonotype was seen only a few times. The rearrangement joins TRBV29-1 to TRBJ2-3, with a tentative D call TRBD1 (5 bases). This CDR3 is 11 amino acids long. Germline CDR1 and CDR2: SQVTM and ANQGSEA. V lost 4 bases to trimming and J lost 4 bases, with 6 bases between them. CDR3 sequence: CSVAGSDTQYF. The DNA of the CDR3 is TGCAGCGTTGCAGGGTCAGATACGCAGTATTTT.

This clonotype was seen a few times. The chain employs TRBV7-9 and TRBJ1-5, with 8 bases lining up with TRBD1. Germline CDR1 SEHNR, CDR2 FQNEAQ (reference sequence). The V and J ends lost 6 bases and 5 bases, in that order; junction bases with no gene match: 6. The length of the CDR3 is 14 residues. The CDR3 sequence is CASSQDRVDQPQHF. The CDR3 coding sequence is TGTGCCAGCAGTCAGGACAGGGTTGATCAGCCCCAGCATTTT. Full variable domain (rest looked up from reference TRBV7-9 and TRBJ1-5): DTGVSQNPRHKITKRGQNVTFRCDPISEHNRLYWYRQTLGQGPEFLTYFQNEAQLEKSRLLSDRFSAERPKGSFSTLEIQRTEQGDSAMYLCASSQDRVDQPQHFGDGTRLSIL.

This clonotype was detected a few times. This sequence joins TRBV12-3 or TRBV12-4 and TRBJ2-5, with 8 bases fitting TRBD1. This CDR3 contains 15 residues. Germline trimming cut 1 base from V and 4 bases from J; bases unmatched to any gene: 5. Written as DNA, the CDR3 is TGTGCCAGCAGTTTAGGACAGGGGAGTCGAGAGACCCAGTACTTC. Translated: CASSLGQGSRETQYF.

This clonotype appeared many times. The J gene is TRBJ2-5, the V gene TRBV7-6; possibly TRBD2 for D (6 bases). Trimming took off 0 bases at V and 5 bases at J, with 13 bases between the two ends. CDR3 length equals 15 residues. Germline V gives CDR1 SGHVS, CDR2 FNYEAQ. The CDR3 sequence is CASSLAPGVGETQYF. The CDR3 DNA reads TGTGCCAGCAGCTTAGCGCCGGGGGTGGGGGAGACCCAGTACTTC.

The genes are TRBV7-9 and TRBJ1-1; unclear D gene. Germline V gene lookup returns CDR1 SEHNR and CDR2 FQNEAQ (reference sequence). Between the trimmed V and J ends, which lost 7 bases and 4 bases, there was a span of 13 bases. The CDR3 extends over 13 amino acids. The CDR3 spells CASTLTESTEAFF. The DNA of the CDR3 is TGTGCCAGCACTCTAACGGAGAGCACTGAAGCTTTCTTT.

The chain carries TRBV5-1 and TRBJ2-3; no reliable D call. Trimming stripped 0 bases from V and 4 bases from J, with 15 bases between. CDR3 length equals 16 residues. CDR1 is SGHRS, CDR2 YFSETQ, per germline. CDR3 nucleotide sequence: TGCGCCAGCAGCTTGGATTGGGTTCTGAGTGCAGATACGCAGTATTTT. Its translation is CASSLDWVLSADTQYF.

This clonotype has just a few counts. The chain has TRBV2 and TRBJ2-3; either TRBD1 or TRBD2 may fit D (6 bases each). This CDR3 spans 12 amino acids. The germline gives CDR1 SNHLY, CDR2 FYNNEI. V was trimmed by 6 bases and J by 5 bases, leaving 9 bases between them. The CDR3 nucleotides read TGTGCCAGCAGGGAGGGGGGAGATACGCAGTATTTT. Protein: CASREGGDTQYF.